Listed below are T cell receptor beta chains from one sample, sequenced in a study of CD8 T cells in ankylosing spondylitis. TCRdb recomputed calls from the 5' RACE reads with MiXCR, one row per CDR3 protein. The sample has about 200,000 distinct CDR3 sequences, around 13% seen once. The sequencing input was blood, either unsorted or a sorted T cell fraction (not recorded which). The receptors shown here come from a male donor with ankylosing spondylitis or in good health (not recorded which). CDR3s include the opening cysteine and the closing phenylalanine or tryptophan. D genes are given only for firm matches. Where a row states a size, it is once, few, many or the class of an expanded clone; other rows omit it.

TRBJ2-7,TRBV27,NA,NA,TGTGCCAGCAGTTTAGGCCCCCCGTCTCTTTACGAGCAGTACTTC,CASSLGPPSLYEQYF
TRBJ2-7,TRBV27,TRBD1,few,TGTGCCAGCAGTTTATCGTTTTTCGGGACAGGGGAATACTACGAGCAGTACTTC,CASSLSFFGTGEYYEQYF
TRBJ2-7,TRBV5-4,NA,NA,TGTGCCAGCAGCTTGGAGACAGGAGGATCCTACGAGCAGTACTTC,CASSLETGGSYEQYF
TRBJ2-7,TRBV11-3,TRBD2,NA,TGTGCCAGCAGCACTCGGACTAGAGTGGGCTACGAGCAGTACTTC,CASSTRTRVGYEQYF
TRBJ2-5,TRBV11-2,NA,once,TGTGCCAGCAGCCTCGAGTCTCAGGCCGTGGCGGGGAGGGAGACCCAGTACTTC,CASSLESQAVAGRETQYF
TRBJ2-1,TRBV11-2,NA,NA,TGTGCCAGCAGAGGAGGGACCTCCTACAATGAGCAGTTCTTC,CASRGGTSYNEQFF
TRBJ1-1,TRBV7-9,NA,NA,TGTGCCAGCAGATATTTGATGAACACTGAAGCTTTCTTT,CASRYLMNTEAFF
TRBJ2-1,TRBV7-9,NA,few,TGTGCCAGCAGCTTATTCGGCGGGACCTACAATGAGCAGTTCTTC,CASSLFGGTYNEQFF
TRBJ2-1,TRBV5-1,NA,few,TGCGCCAGCAGCGACTTCGGGCGGCCCAGTGAGCAGTTCTTC,CASSDFGRPSEQFF
TRBJ2-2,TRBV24-1,NA,many,TGTGCCACCAGTGATACAAACACCGGGGAGCTGTTTTTT,CATSDTNTGELFF
TRBJ2-1,TRBV7-2,TRBD1,few,TGTGCCAGCAGCTCGGACAGGGGCTCCTACAATGAGCAGTTCTTC,CASSSDRGSYNEQFF
TRBJ2-5,TRBV12-5,TRBD1,few,TGTGCTAGTGCTTGGGGGCAGGGGGTACAAGAGACCCAGTACTTC,CASAWGQGVQETQYF
TRBJ2-5,TRBV12-3/TRBV12-4,TRBD2,many,TGTGCCAGCATAGGCGGGGGAGTCGAGACCCAGTACTTC,CASIGGGVETQYF
TRBJ1-1,TRBV6-1,NA,NA,TGTGCCAGCAGGGGGAGAGAAGCTTTCTTT,CASRGREAFF
TRBJ2-7,TRBV2,TRBD1,many,TGTGCCAGCAGCCCGGGACAGGGTTACTACGAGCAGTACTTC,CASSPGQGYYEQYF
TRBJ1-2,TRBV27,TRBD1,many,TGTGCCAGCAGGACAGGGAACTATGGCTACACCTTC,CASRTGNYGYTF
TRBJ1-2,TRBV7-9,TRBD1,many,TGTGCCAGCAGCTTAGAGGCGGGGACAGAGCGAGGATCTGGCTACACCTTC,CASSLEAGTERGSGYTF
TRBJ2-4,TRBV10-3,TRBD1,many,TGTGCCATCAGTGAGTCGACAGGGTTAGACATTCAGTACTTC,CAISESTGLDIQYF
TRBJ2-3,TRBV2,NA,few,TGTGCCAGCAGTGAAGGGACAGCCCTACTCACAGATACGCAGTATTTT,CASSEGTALLTDTQYF
TRBJ2-3,TRBV10-1,NA,NA,TGCGCCAGCAGTGAGTCGCGGGGAGATACGCAGTATTTT,CASSESRGDTQYF
TRBJ2-1,TRBV3-1,NA,few,TGTGCCAGCAGCCAATTCCCGGTGTCCAGCTCCTACAATGAGCAGTTCTTC,CASSQFPVSSSYNEQFF
TRBJ2-1,TRBV7-2,TRBD1,NA,TGTGCCAGCAGCTTAGCGACAGGGTTGGTTGTATATGAGCAGTTCTTC,CASSLATGLVVYEQFF
TRBJ2-5,TRBV25-1,NA,few,TGTGCCAGCAGTGCACGCCCGGACGGAGATCGGCAAGAGACCCAGTACTTC,CASSARPDGDRQETQYF
TRBJ2-7,TRBV12-5,TRBD2,NA,TGTGCTAGTGGTTCAGCGGGGGGCGCTTCCGAGCAGTACTTC,CASGSAGGASEQYF
TRBJ2-6,TRBV12-5,TRBD2,few,TGTGCTAGTGGTTTGGGACTAGCGGGGGGCTCTGGGGCCAACGTCCTGACTTTC,CASGLGLAGGSGANVLTF
TRBJ1-1,TRBV5-6,NA,NA,TGTGCCAGCAGCTTGCCGAGGGGACGGGATGACACTGAAGCTTTCTTT,CASSLPRGRDDTEAFF
TRBJ2-1,TRBV11-2,TRBD1,NA,TGTGCCAGCAGCTTAGCCTGGACAGGGTCCTACAATGAGCAGTTCTTC,CASSLAWTGSYNEQFF
TRBJ1-1,TRBV27,NA,NA,TGTGCCAGCAGTTCGGGACACCTTGAAGCTTTCTTT,CASSSGHLEAFF
TRBJ1-5,TRBV4-1,NA,many,TGCGCCAGCAGCCATGTAGGGGTGATAAGCAATCAGCCCCAGCATTTT,CASSHVGVISNQPQHF
TRBJ2-7,TRBV4-1,TRBD1,few,TGCGCCAGCAGCCAAGGAGTCGGCAGGGGGCGTCAGCAGTACTTC,CASSQGVGRGRQQYF
TRBJ1-1,TRBV5-1,NA,NA,TGCGCCAGCAGCACCGGGCAGGGTTGGAGTACTGAAGCTTTCTTT,CASSTGQGWSTEAFF
TRBJ1-5,TRBV7-9,NA,few,TGTGCCAGCAGCTTAGGCAATGGTCAGCCCCAGCATTTT,CASSLGNGQPQHF
TRBJ1-1,TRBV20-1,NA,NA,TGCAGTGCTAGAGACCCGACAGAAGATTACACTGAAGCTTTCTTT,CSARDPTEDYTEAFF
TRBJ2-5,TRBV11-1,TRBD2,NA,TGTGCCAGCAGCTTATCGAGTGGGGCGAAGCGGGGGAGGCAAGAGACCCAGTACTTC,CASSLSSGAKRGRQETQYF
TRBJ1-1,TRBV4-1,NA,few,TGCGCCAGCAGCCAAGAGGGAGGCCTGCTGGGCACTGAAGCTTTCTTT,CASSQEGGLLGTEAFF
TRBJ2-7,TRBV9,NA,few,TGTGCCAGCAGCGGAGGCAGGGGGGTCTCCTACGAGCAGTACTTC,CASSGGRGVSYEQYF
TRBJ1-1,TRBV27,NA,few,TGTGCCAGCAGTTTATGGGGCGGGTTCCCGAACACTGAAGCTTTCTTT,CASSLWGGFPNTEAFF
TRBJ2-5,TRBV20-1,TRBD2,NA,TGCAGTGCTAGAGATTCAGGACTAGCGGTACAAGAGACCCAGTACTTC,CSARDSGLAVQETQYF
TRBJ2-2,TRBV29-1,TRBD1,few,TGCAGCGTCTGGGGGGGGACAGGGGCTGACACCGGGGAGCTGTTTTTT,CSVWGGTGADTGELFF
TRBJ2-1,TRBV7-6,TRBD2,NA,TGTGCCAGCAGCTTGGTGAACCAGACTAGCCCCCAAAGCATTGAGCAGTTCTTC,CASSLVNQTSPQSIEQFF
TRBJ2-5,TRBV20-1,NA,many,TGCAGTGCTAGCAGGGGCCGCGGGTACCAAGAGACCCAGTACTTC,CSASRGRGYQETQYF
TRBJ2-5,TRBV27,TRBD2,many,TGTGCCAGCAGTTTAGGGACTAGCGGGAGGGAGACCCAGTACTTC,CASSLGTSGRETQYF
TRBJ2-2,TRBV27,NA,NA,TGTGCCAGCAGTGGCGCCGGGGAGCTGTTTTTT,CASSGAGELFF
TRBJ2-7,TRBV21-1,NA,NA,TGTGCCAGCAGCAAAGTCCCTTTAGACAAGTACTACGAGCAGTACTTC,CASSKVPLDKYYEQYF
TRBJ1-1,TRBV18,NA,NA,TGTGCCAGCTCACTCAGCGGAGGGTGGGAGGCTTTCTTT,CASSLSGGWEAFF